These 18 T cell receptor beta chains share one sample of origin, sequenced in a study of T cell changes during pregnancy in multiple sclerosis. Clones were sequenced by immunoSEQ multiplex PCR, and TCRdb holds only the in-frame ones, with some missing. Among tens of thousands of clones listed, almost 95% were seen once. Sequenced material: peripheral blood, taken after pregnancy. Receptors were obtained from a female donor with multiple sclerosis, enrolled in a pregnancy study.

The chain joins TRBV19 to TRBJ1-1; perhaps TRBD1 as D (5 bases). V was cut by 7 bases and J by 1 base, with 19 bases left in between. CDR1 LNHDA and CDR2 SQIVND come from the germline V gene (reference sequence). The CDR3 has 16 residues. The CDR3 protein is CASMVGALLGNTEAFF. The CDR3 DNA reads as TGTGCCAGTATGGTAGGGGCCCTCCTGGGGAACACTGAAGCTTTCTTT.

This clone has just one count. The chain employs TRBV4-1 and TRBJ1-2; D remains ambiguous. The germline V gene has CDR1 MGHRA and CDR2 YSYEKL. The CDR3 runs to 15 residues. Trimming cost V 0 bases and J 4 bases, with 12 bases left between them. The DNA of the CDR3 is TGCGCCAGCAGCCAAGACCCGGCGGGGTCCTATGGCTACACCTTC. This codes for CASSQDPAGSYGYTF.

V usage is TRBV5-4 and J usage is TRBJ2-1; D ambiguous. The CDR3 runs 12 residues. From germline, CDR1 is SGHNT and CDR2 YYREEE (reference sequence). V was trimmed by 4 bases and J by 4 bases, leaving 6 bases between them. The CDR3 region has the DNA TGTGCCAGCAGCCGAGAATACAATGAGCAGTTCTTC. It specifies CASSREYNEQFF.

The chain is built from TRBV21-1 and TRBJ2-3; the table's TRBD1 call for D was not verified on the DNA. TRBV21-1 is an annotated pseudogene. The CDR3 is 16 amino acids. The CDR3 DNA sequence: TGTGCCAGCAGCAGACGGGGGACAGGGGGCTCAGATACGCAGTATTTT. Translation gives CASSRRGTGGSDTQYF.

The genes are TRBV6-5 and TRBJ2-1; D unresolved. This CDR3 spans 14 amino acids. V gave up 2 bases and J gave up 9 bases, with 14 bases separating them. Germline CDR1 MNHEY, CDR2 SVGAGI. This CDR3 reads CASSYGQTTGEQFF. The CDR3 nucleotides are TGTGCCAGCAGTTACGGGCAAACAACCGGTGAGCAGTTCTTC.

V is TRBV19 and J is TRBJ2-2; the D gene is possibly TRBD1 (5 bases). This CDR3 is built from 13 residues. Trimming stripped 3 bases from V and 5 bases from J, with 7 bases between. Germline V CDR1 and CDR2: LNHDA, SQIVND (reference sequence). As DNA, the CDR3 is TGTGCCAGTAGTATCCAGGGTACCGGGGAGCTGTTTTTT. Protein sequence: CASSIQGTGELFF.

The rearrangement joins TRBV9 to TRBJ1-2, with D perhaps TRBD1 (6 bases). Looked up from germline, CDR1 is SGDLS and CDR2 is YYNGEE. The CDR3 is 15 amino acids. Deletions cut 2 bases from V and 1 base from J, with 12 bases between. As DNA, the CDR3 is TGTGCCAGCAGCGTCCAGGGGACACTTAACTATGGCTACACCTTC. This sequence encodes CASSVQGTLNYGYTF.

The chain carries TRBV19 and TRBJ2-2; 8 bases map to TRBD2. The length of the CDR3 is 17 residues. The J segment lost 1 base and the V segment lost 11 bases, leaving 15 bases of the junction unmatched. The germline gives CDR1 LNHDA, CDR2 SQIVND (reference sequence). The CDR3 nucleotides read TGTGCCTCCCAATTCGGGGGGGGGCGATTGAACACCGGGGAGCTGTTTTTT. It is translated as CASQFGGGRLNTGELFF.

The rearrangement links TRBV19 to TRBJ1-2; a possible D gene is TRBD1 (5 bases). The CDR3 length is 15 residues. V shed 6 bases and J shed 5 bases, with 19 bases lying between them. The V gene's germline CDR1 is LNHDA and CDR2 SQIVND (reference sequence). CDR3 loop: CASSSQGHGSYGYTF. In nucleotides, the CDR3 is TGTGCCAGTAGCTCTCAGGGTCATGGGTCTTATGGCTACACCTTC.

The gene calls are TRBV5-6 and TRBJ1-2; 8 nucleotides line up with TRBD1. This CDR3 contains 13 residues. With 5 bases clipped from V and 4 bases from J, the junction kept 4 bases outside the gene matches. Germline CDR1 and CDR2: SGHDT and YYEEEE. CDR3 amino acids: CASRPTGAYGYTF. CDR3 nucleotides: TGTGCCAGCAGGCCGACAGGGGCCTATGGCTACACCTTC.

The rearrangement joins TRBV19 to TRBJ1-3; no reliable D call. The germline V gene encodes CDR1 LNHDA and CDR2 SQIVND (reference sequence). V lost 5 bases to trimming and J lost 4 bases, with 21 bases between them. The CDR3 length is 17 residues. CDR3 nucleotides: TGTGCCAGTAGTCCTCTGGCCCTACTAAAAGACGGAAACACCATATATTTT. Translated, it gives CASSPLALLKDGNTIYF.

The chain couples TRBV2 to TRBJ2-1, with 15 nucleotides matching TRBD2. V was pared by 7 bases and J by 4 bases, with 8 bases of the junction left unmatched. This CDR3 comprises 17 residues. Germline V gives CDR1 SNHLY, CDR2 FYNNEI. The CDR3 DNA reads TGTGCCAGCAATACTGCCGGGACTAGCGGGGGGTACAATGAGCAGTTCTTC. Translating it yields CASNTAGTSGGYNEQFF.

V and J are TRBV5-4 and TRBJ1-6; 7 bases map to TRBD1. The V segment lost 4 bases and the J segment 7 bases; nucleotides outside the gene matches: 8. From germline, CDR1 is SGHNT and CDR2 YYREEE (reference sequence). The CDR3 sequence is 15 residues long. The CDR3 spells CASSLPTGSNSPLHF. In DNA form, the CDR3 reads TGTGCCAGCAGCCTCCCGACAGGGAGCAATTCACCCCTCCACTTT. Variable domain in full (rest from reference TRBV5-4 and TRBJ1-6): ETGVTQSPTHLIKTRGQQVTLRCSSQSGHNTVSWYQQALGQGPQFIFQYYREEENGRGNFPPRFSGLQFPNYSSELNVNALELDDSALYLCASSLPTGSNSPLHFGNGTRLTVT.

The rearrangement joins TRBV19 to TRBJ2-7; 7 nucleotides line up with TRBD1. The trim removed 3 bases at V and 5 bases at J, leaving 4 bases unmatched. This CDR3 contains 13 residues. Germline assignment: CDR1 LNHDA and CDR2 SQIVND (reference sequence). The CDR3: CASSIGQEDEQYF. The DNA for the CDR3 is TGTGCCAGTAGTATTGGACAGGAGGACGAGCAGTACTTC.

The chain recombines TRBV18 with TRBJ2-7; the match to TRBD1 covers 9 bases. Losses at the gene ends were 2 bases for V and 5 bases for J; bases not matched to a gene: 10. This CDR3 has 16 amino acids. The germline V gene has CDR1 KGHSH and CDR2 LQKENI. The DNA of the CDR3 is TGTGCCAGCTCACCAACCACGGGACAGGGATATAACGAGCAGTACTTC. It codes for CASSPTTGQGYNEQYF.

This clone has more than one count but fewer than ten. The chain employs TRBV2 and TRBJ1-6; a possible D gene is TRBD1 (5 bases). This CDR3 comprises 14 residues. CDR1 is SNHLY, CDR2 FYNNEI, per germline. Between the trimmed V and J ends, which lost 2 bases and 7 bases, there was a span of 9 bases. The CDR3 DNA is TGTGCCAGCAGTGAAAGGGGAGGGAATTCACCCCTCCACTTT. Protein product: CASSERGGNSPLHF.

This chain links TRBV28 with TRBJ2-2; 9 bases line up with TRBD2. The CDR3 extends over 14 amino acids. V trimming: 6 bases; J trimming: 5 bases; junction bases outside the gene matches: 4. CDR1 is MDHEN and CDR2 is SYDVKM in the germline V gene. CDR3 coding DNA: TGTGCCAGCAGGCGGGGGGGCCAAACCGGGGAGCTGTTTTTT. It yields the protein CASRRGGQTGELFF.

The chain couples TRBV30 to TRBJ1-1; tentatively, D is TRBD1 (5 bases). The CDR3 runs to 17 residues. V gave up 3 bases and J gave up 4 bases, with 24 bases separating them. Germline loops: CDR1 GTSNPN, CDR2 SVGIG (reference sequence). The CDR3 protein is CAWSVSGARIIGTEAFF. The CDR3 DNA reads as TGTGCCTGGAGCGTAAGCGGGGCGCGGATAATCGGCACTGAAGCTTTCTTT.